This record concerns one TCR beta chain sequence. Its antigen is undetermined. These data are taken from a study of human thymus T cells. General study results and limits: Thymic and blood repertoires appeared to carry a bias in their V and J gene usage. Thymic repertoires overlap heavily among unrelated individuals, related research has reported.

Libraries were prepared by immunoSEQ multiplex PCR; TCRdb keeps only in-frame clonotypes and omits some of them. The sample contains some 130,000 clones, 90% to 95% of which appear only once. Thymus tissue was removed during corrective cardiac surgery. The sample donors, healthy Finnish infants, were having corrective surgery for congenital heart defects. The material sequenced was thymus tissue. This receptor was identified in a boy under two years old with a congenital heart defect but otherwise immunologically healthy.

CDR3 DNA sequence: TGTGCCAGCAGTTACTCCCAGGGCAATCAGCCCCAGCATTTT. The encoded protein is CASSYSQGNQPQHF. V gene TRBV6-5 combines with J gene TRBJ1-5; unclear D gene. The V end was cut by 0 bases, the J end by 2 bases, with 5 bases between. Germline CDR1 and CDR2: MNHEY and SVGAGI. This CDR3 is built from 14 residues.